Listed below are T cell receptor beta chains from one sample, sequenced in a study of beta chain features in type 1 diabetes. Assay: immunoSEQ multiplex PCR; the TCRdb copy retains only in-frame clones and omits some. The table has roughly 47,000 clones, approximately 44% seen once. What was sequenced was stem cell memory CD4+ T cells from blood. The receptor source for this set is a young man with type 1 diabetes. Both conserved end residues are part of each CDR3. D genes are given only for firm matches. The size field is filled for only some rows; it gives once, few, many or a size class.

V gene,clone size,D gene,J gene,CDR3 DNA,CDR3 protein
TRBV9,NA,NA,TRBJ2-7,TGTGCCAGCAGCGTAGCTACCGGCGAGCAGTACTTC,CASSVATGEQYF
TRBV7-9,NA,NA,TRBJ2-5,TGTGCCAGCAGCTTAGGGGTCAGGGTTCAGGAGACCCAGTACTTC,CASSLGVRVQETQYF
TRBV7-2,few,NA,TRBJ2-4,TGTGCCAGCAGCGTACAGGGTAGCATTCAGTACTTC,CASSVQGSIQYF
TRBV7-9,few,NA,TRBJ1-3,TGTGCCAGCAGTCCTACGGGAAACACCATATATTTT,CASSPTGNTIYF
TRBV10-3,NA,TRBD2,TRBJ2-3,TGTGCCATCAGTGTTGGGACTAGCGGGAGGACCACAGATACGCAGTATTTT,CAISVGTSGRTTDTQYF
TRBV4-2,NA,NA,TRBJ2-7,TGTGCCAGCAGCCCGCTAGGTCGGATACGAGAGCAGTACTTC,CASSPLGRIREQYF
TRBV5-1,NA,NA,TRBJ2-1,TGCGCCAGCAGCTTGGCCTCCGTGAGTAGCCGCAATGAGCAGTTCTTC,CASSLASVSSRNEQFF
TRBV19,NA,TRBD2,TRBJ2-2,TGTGCCAGTAATCTAGCGGGAGGCACCGGGGAGCTGTTTTTT,CASNLAGGTGELFF
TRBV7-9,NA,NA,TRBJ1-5,TGTGCCAGCAGCTTAACGGGTGGCGGCCAGCCCCAGCATTTT,CASSLTGGGQPQHF
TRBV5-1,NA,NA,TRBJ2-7,TGCGCCAGCAGCTTGGCCCCGAGCGGTTCCACCTACGAGCAGTACTTC,CASSLAPSGSTYEQYF
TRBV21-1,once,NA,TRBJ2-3,TGTGCCAGCAGCTTAAGACAGATAATTCCTTGGAGAACGCAGTATTTT,CASSLRQIIPWRTQYF
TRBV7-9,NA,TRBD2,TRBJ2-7,TGTGCCAGCAGCTCGAAGCGGGAGGGCGAGCAGTACTTC,CASSSKREGEQYF
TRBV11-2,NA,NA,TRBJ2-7,TGTGCCAGCAGCTTAGGGTTGGGCCCTACCTACGAGCAGTACTTC,CASSLGLGPTYEQYF
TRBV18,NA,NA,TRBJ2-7,TGTGCCAGCTCACCTGGGGCAGGTGCCTCCTACGAGCAGTACTTC,CASSPGAGASYEQYF
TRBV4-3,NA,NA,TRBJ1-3,TGCGCCAGCAGCCTTCTGCCCATCGGGTCTGGAAACACCATATATTTT,CASSLLPIGSGNTIYF
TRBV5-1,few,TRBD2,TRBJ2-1,TGCGCCAGCAGCTCCGAATCGGGACTAGCGTTCTTC,CASSSESGLAFF
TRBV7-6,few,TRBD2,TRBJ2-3,TGTGCCAGCAGCACGAGGACTAGCGGGAGAAATACGCAGTATTTT,CASSTRTSGRNTQYF
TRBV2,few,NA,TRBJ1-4,TGTGCCAGCAGCGCGGAAAAACTGTTTTTT,CASSAEKLFF
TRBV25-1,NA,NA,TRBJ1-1,TGTGCCAGCAGTGAATTGGGGGGAGGAGGTAGCGCTGAAGCTTTCTTT,CASSELGGGGSAEAFF
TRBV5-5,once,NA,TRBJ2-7,TGTGCCAGCAGCAGGAGGTCGGACTCCTACGAGCAGTACTTC,CASSRRSDSYEQYF
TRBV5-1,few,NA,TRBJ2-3,TGCGCCAGCAGCCCTCGGGCGGGGCTCACAGATACGCAGTATTTT,CASSPRAGLTDTQYF